Detailed here is one TCR beta chain. Germline V gives CDR1 MNHEY, CDR2 SMNVEV (reference sequence). Unmatched junction bases numbered 8, after V lost 5 bases and J lost 5 bases. CDR3 length: 16 residues. Seattle researchers signed up patients amid active infection and tracked them longitudinally. The data are from a study of blood T cell repertoires in COVID-19. In the original processing: Amplification of reference gene primers provided the estimated nucleated cell counts. The data were produced by immunoSEQ multiplex PCR, yet TCRdb's version contains in-frame clones alone and is incomplete. Clonal size and the V and J genes are those of that table, whereas D and trimming came from the DNA. In the table there are around 70,000 clones, roughly nine tenths of which are singletons.

J is TRBJ2-2 and V is TRBV27, with TRBD1 matching over 10 bases. This clonotype was sampled from a man in his fifties or sixties with COVID-19, enrolled during active disease. The sequenced material came from peripheral blood. The CDR3 region has the DNA TGTGCCAGCAGTACTCGACAGGGGGCGGGGACCGGGGAGCTGTTTTTT. It codes for CASSTRQGAGTGELFF.